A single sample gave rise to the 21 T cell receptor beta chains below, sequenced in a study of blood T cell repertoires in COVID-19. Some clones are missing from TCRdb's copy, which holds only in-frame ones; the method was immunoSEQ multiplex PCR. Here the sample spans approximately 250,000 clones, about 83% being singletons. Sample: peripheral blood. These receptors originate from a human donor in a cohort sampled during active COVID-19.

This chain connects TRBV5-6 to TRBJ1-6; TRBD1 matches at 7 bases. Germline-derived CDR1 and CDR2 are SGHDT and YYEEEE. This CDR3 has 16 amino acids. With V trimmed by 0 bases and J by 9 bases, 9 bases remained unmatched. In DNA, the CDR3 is TGTGCCAGCAGCTTGGTGGGGCAGGGGGAGAGTTCACCCCTCCACTTT. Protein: CASSLVGQGESSPLHF.

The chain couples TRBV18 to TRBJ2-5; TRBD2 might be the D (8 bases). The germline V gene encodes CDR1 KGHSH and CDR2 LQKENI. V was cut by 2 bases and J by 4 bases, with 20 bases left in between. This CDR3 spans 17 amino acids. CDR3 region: CASSPRGRAGRGETQYF. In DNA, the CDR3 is TGTGCCAGCTCACCAAGGGGGCGCGCCGGGAGGGGAGAGACCCAGTACTTC. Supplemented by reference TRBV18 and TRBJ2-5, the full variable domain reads NAGVMQNPRHLVRRRGQEARLRCSPMKGHSHVYWYRQLPEEGLKFMVYLQKENIIDESGMPKERFSAEFPKEGPSILRIQQVVRGDSAAYFCASSPRGRAGRGETQYFGPGTRLLVL.

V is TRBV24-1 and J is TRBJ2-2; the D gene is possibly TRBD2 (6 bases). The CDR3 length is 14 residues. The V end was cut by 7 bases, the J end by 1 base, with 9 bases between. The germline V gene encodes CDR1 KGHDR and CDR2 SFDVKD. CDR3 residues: CATRLRENTGELFF. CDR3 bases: TGTGCCACCAGGTTGCGGGAGAACACCGGGGAGCTGTTTTTT.

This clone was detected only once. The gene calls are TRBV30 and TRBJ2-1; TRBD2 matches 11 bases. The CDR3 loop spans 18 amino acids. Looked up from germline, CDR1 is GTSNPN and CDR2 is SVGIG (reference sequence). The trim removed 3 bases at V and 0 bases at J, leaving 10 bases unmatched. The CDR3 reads CAWRPLAGGFSSYNEQFF. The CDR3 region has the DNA TGTGCCTGGAGGCCCCTAGCGGGGGGCTTCAGCTCCTACAATGAGCAGTTCTTC.

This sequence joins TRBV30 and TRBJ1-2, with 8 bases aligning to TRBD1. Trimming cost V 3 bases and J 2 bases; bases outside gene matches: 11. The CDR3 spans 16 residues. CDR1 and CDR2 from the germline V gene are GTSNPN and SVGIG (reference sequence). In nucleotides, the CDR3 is TGTGCCTGGAGACCGGACAGGGCTGGTCCCAACTATGGCTACACCTTC. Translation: CAWRPDRAGPNYGYTF.

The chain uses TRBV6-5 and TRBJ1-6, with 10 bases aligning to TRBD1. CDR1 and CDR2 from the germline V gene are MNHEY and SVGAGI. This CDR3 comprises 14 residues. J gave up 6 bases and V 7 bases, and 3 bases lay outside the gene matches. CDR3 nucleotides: TGTGCCAGCACTCGGACAGGGGGTAATTCACCCCTCCACTTT. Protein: CASTRTGGNSPLHF.

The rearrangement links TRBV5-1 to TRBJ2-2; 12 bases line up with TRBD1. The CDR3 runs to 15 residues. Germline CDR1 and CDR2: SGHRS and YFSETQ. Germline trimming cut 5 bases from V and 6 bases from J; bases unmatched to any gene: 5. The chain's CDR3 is CASSPGTGGSGELFF. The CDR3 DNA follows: TGCGCCAGCAGTCCCGGGACAGGGGGCTCCGGGGAGCTGTTTTTT.

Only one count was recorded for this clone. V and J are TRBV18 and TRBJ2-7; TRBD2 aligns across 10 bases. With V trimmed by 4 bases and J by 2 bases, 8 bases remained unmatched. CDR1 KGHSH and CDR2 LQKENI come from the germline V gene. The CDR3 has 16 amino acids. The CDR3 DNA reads TGTGCCAGCTCACAGGCCGGGACTAGCGCCCCCTACGAGCAGTACTTC. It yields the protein CASSQAGTSAPYEQYF.

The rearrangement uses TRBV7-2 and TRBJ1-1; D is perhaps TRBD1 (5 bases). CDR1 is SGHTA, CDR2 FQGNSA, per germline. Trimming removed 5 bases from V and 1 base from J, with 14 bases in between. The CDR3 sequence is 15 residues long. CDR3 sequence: CASSQGGRKNTEAFF. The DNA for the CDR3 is TGTGCCAGCAGCCAGGGTGGCAGAAAGAACACTGAAGCTTTCTTT.

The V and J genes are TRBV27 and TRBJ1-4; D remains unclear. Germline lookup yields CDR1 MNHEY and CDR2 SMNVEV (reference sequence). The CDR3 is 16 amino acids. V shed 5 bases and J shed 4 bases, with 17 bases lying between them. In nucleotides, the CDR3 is TGTGCCAGCAGTCACCCCTTGGGCGTCGGTAATGAAAAACTGTTTTTT. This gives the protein CASSHPLGVGNEKLFF.

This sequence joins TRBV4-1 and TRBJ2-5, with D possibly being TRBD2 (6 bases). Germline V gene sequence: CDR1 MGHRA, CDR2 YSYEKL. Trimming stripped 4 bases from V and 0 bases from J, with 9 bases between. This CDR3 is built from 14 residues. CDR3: CASSPGGYQETQYF. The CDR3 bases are TGCGCCAGCAGCCCAGGAGGGTACCAAGAGACCCAGTACTTC.

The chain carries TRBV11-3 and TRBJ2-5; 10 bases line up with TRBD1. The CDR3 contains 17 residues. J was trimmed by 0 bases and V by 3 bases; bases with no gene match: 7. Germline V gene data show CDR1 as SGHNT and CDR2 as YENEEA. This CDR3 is CASSFRTGQGNQETQYF. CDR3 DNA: TGTGCCAGCAGCTTCCGCACGGGACAGGGGAACCAAGAGACCCAGTACTTC.

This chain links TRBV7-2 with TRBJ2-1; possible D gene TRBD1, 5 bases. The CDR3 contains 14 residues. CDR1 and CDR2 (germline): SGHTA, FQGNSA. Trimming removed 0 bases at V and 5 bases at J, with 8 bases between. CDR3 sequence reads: CASSLAGPNNEQFF. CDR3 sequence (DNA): TGTGCCAGCAGCTTAGCGGGGCCCAACAATGAGCAGTTCTTC. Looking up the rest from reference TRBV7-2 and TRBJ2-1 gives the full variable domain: GAGVSQSPSNKVTEKGKDVELRCDPISGHTALYWYRQSLGQGLEFLIYFQGNSAPDKSGLPSDRFSAERTGGSVSTLTIQRTQQEDSAVYLCASSLAGPNNEQFFGPGTRLTVL.

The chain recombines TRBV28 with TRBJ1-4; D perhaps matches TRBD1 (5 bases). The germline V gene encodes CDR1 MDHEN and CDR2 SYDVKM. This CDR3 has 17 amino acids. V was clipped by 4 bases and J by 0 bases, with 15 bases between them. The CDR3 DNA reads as TGTGCCAGCAGTTCCCCCGGTCGGGGGACAACTAATGAAAAACTGTTTTTT. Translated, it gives CASSSPGRGTTNEKLFF.

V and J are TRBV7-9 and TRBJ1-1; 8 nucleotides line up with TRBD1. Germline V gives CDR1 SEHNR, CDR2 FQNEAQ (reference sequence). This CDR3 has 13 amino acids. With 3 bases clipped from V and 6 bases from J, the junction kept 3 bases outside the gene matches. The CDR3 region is CASSFDRGSEAFF. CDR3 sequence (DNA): TGTGCCAGCAGCTTCGACAGGGGCTCTGAAGCTTTCTTT.

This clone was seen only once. This chain's CDR3 is CASSLFTRGSSTDTQYF. The CDR3 region has the DNA TGCGCCAGCAGCTTGTTCACCCGGGGGAGTAGCACAGATACGCAGTATTTT. The rearrangement joins TRBV5-1 to TRBJ2-3; possibly TRBD2 for D (6 bases). The CDR3 spans 17 residues. The germline V gene has CDR1 SGHRS and CDR2 YFSETQ. The V end was cut by 1 base, the J end by 0 bases, with 15 bases between.

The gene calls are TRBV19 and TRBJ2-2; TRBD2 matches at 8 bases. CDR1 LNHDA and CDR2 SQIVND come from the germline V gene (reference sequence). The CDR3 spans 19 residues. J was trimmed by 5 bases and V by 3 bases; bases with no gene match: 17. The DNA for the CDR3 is TGTGCCAGTAGTATCTCAGCGGGAGATCGATTGGGTTCGACCGGGGAGCTGTTTTTT. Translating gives CASSISAGDRLGSTGELFF.

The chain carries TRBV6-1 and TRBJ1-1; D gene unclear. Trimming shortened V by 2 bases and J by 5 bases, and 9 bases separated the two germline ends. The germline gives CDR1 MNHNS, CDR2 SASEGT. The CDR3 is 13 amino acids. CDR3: CASSEQVDTEAFF. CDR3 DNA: TGTGCCAGCAGTGAACAAGTAGATACTGAAGCTTTCTTT.

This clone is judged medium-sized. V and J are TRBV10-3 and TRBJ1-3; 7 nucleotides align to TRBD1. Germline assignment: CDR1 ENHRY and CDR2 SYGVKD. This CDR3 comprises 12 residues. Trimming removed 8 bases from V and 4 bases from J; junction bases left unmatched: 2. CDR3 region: CAIGTDGNTIYF. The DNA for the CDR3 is TGTGCCATCGGGACAGACGGAAACACCATATATTTT.

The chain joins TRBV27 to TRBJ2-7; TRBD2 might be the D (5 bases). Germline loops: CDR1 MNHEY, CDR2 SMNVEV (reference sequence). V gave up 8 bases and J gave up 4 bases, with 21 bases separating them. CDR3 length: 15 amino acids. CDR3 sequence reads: CASARGYQSGYEQYF. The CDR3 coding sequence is TGTGCCAGCGCCAGAGGGTACCAGTCCGGGTACGAGCAGTACTTC.

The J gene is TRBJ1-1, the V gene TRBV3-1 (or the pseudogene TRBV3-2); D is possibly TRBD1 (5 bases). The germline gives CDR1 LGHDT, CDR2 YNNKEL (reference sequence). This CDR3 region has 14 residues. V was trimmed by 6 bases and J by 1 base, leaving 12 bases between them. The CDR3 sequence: CASRPGESNTEAFF. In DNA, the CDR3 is TGTGCCAGCAGGCCGGGGGAGTCGAACACTGAAGCTTTCTTT.